The 9 T cell receptor beta chains below come from one sample, sequenced in a study of CD8 T cells in Susac syndrome. Reverse transcription of roughly 0.5 to 1 ug RNA was performed with random hexamers. TCRdb re-called the immunoSEQ multiplex PCR reads with MiXCR, one entry per CDR3 protein. The table has about 430,000 distinct CDR3 sequences, around 83% seen once. The specimen was CD8+ T cells from PBMCs. Receptors were obtained from a human donor with multiple sclerosis.

The chain links TRBV6-5 to TRBJ1-1, with D possibly matching TRBD1 (5 bases). CDR1 MNHEY and CDR2 SVGAGI come from the germline V gene. Between the trimmed V and J ends, which lost 0 bases and 0 bases, there was a span of 26 bases. CDR3 size: 21 residues. The CDR3 loop is CASSYSFFRQQVVGMNTEAFF. DNA of the CDR3: TGTGCCAGCAGTTACTCGTTTTTCCGTCAACAGGTCGTCGGAATGAACACTGAAGCTTTCTTT.

The V and J genes are TRBV7-9 and TRBJ2-7; maybe TRBD1 (6 bases). The CDR3 loop spans 14 amino acids. Germline V CDR1 and CDR2: SEHNR, FQNEAQ (reference sequence). V lost 2 bases and J 3 bases, leaving 11 bases between the germline ends. The CDR3 DNA reads as TGTGCCAGCAGCTTACCGCTGGACAGCTACGAGCAGTACTTC. Its protein is CASSLPLDSYEQYF. Variable domain in full (rest from reference TRBV7-9 and TRBJ2-7): DTGVSQNPRHKITKRGQNVTFRCDPISEHNRLYWYRQTLGQGPEFLTYFQNEAQLEKSRLLSDRFSAERPKGSFSTLEIQRTEQGDSAMYLCASSLPLDSYEQYFGPGTRLTVT.

The chain has TRBV27 and TRBJ1-2, with D possibly matching TRBD1 (6 bases). From germline, CDR1 is MNHEY and CDR2 SMNVEV (reference sequence). Deletions cut 5 bases from V and 8 bases from J, with 15 bases between. This CDR3 has 13 residues. Written as DNA, the CDR3 is TGTGCCAGCAGTCGTGGGGGGCTTGAAGGCTACACCTTC. It translates to CASSRGGLEGYTF.

The rearrangement uses TRBV12-3 or TRBV12-4 and TRBJ1-1; D is ambiguous. The CDR3 has 14 amino acids. V was cut by 3 bases and J by 3 bases, with 11 bases left in between. The CDR3 sequence: CASSLGQADTEAFF. The CDR3 region has the DNA TGTGCCAGCAGTTTGGGTCAGGCCGACACTGAAGCTTTCTTT.

The V and J genes are TRBV6-5 and TRBJ1-1, with TRBD1 identical over 9 bases. V was pared by 0 bases and J by 2 bases, with 4 bases of the junction left unmatched. The CDR3 has 16 amino acids. Germline-derived CDR1 and CDR2 are MNHEY and SVGAGI. This CDR3 reads CASSYSWGQGNTEAFF. The CDR3 nucleotides are TGTGCCAGCAGTTACTCTTGGGGACAGGGTAACACTGAAGCTTTCTTT.

Only one count was recorded for this clonotype. The rearrangement links TRBV3-1 to TRBJ2-1; no clear D. With 0 bases removed from V and 0 bases from J, the gap between germline ends came to 9 bases. The CDR3 extends over 16 amino acids. Germline CDR1 and CDR2: LGHDT and YNNKEL (reference sequence). CDR3 region: CASSQDFRSSYNEQFF. CDR3 in DNA: TGTGCCAGCAGCCAAGACTTCCGGAGCTCCTACAATGAGCAGTTCTTC.

V gene TRBV9 combines with J gene TRBJ2-1, with 7 bases matching TRBD1. Germline V lookup: CDR1 SGDLS, CDR2 YYNGEE. V lost 4 bases, J lost 5 bases, and 15 bases stayed unmatched. The CDR3 covers 17 residues. CDR3 sequence reads: CASSTKYMGQLDNEQFF. The DNA for the CDR3 is TGTGCCAGCAGCACCAAGTACATGGGACAGTTAGACAATGAGCAGTTCTTC.

The chain links TRBV29-1 to TRBJ2-2, with D possibly matching TRBD1 (6 bases). Looked up from germline, CDR1 is SQVTM and CDR2 is ANQGSEA. The CDR3 sequence is 12 residues long. V was shortened by 3 bases and J by 6 bases, with 8 bases between the two germline ends. The CDR3 is CSVDAGAGELFF. CDR3 coding DNA: TGCAGCGTTGATGCAGGGGCCGGGGAGCTGTTTTTT.

CDR3 protein: CASVGETQYF. The CDR3 DNA reads as TGTGCCAGCGTAGGGGAGACCCAGTACTTC. The chain links TRBV6-5 to TRBJ2-5; no clear D gene. CDR1 is MNHEY and CDR2 is SVGAGI in the germline V gene. The V end was cut by 8 bases, the J end by 5 bases, with 6 bases between. This CDR3 region has 10 residues.